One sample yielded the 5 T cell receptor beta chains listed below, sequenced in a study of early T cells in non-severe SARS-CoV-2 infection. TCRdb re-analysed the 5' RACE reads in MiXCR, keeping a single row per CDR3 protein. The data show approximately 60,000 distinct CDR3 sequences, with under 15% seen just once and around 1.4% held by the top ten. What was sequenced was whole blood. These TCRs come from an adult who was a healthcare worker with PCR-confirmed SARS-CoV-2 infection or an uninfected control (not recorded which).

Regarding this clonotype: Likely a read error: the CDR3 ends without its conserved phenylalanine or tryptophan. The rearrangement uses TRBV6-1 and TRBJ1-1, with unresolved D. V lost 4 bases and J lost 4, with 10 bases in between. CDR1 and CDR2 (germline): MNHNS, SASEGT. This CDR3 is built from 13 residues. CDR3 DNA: TGTGCCAGCAGTGGCGGCAGACTCACTGAAGCTTTCCTT. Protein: CASSGGRLTEAFL.

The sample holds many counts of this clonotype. This chain's CDR3 is CASSYSGTGQNSPLHF. Here the CDR3 DNA reads TGTGCCAGCAGTTACTCGGGGACAGGTCAAAATTCACCCCTCCACTTT. The V and J genes are TRBV6-6 and TRBJ1-6; TRBD1 matches at 8 bases. The CDR3 is made up of 16 amino acids. With 0 bases clipped from V and 7 bases from J, the junction kept 5 bases outside the gene matches. Germline CDR1 and CDR2: MNHNY and SVGAGI (reference sequence).

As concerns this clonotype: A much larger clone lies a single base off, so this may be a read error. CDR3 protein: CARGRDWGNYEQYF. DNA for the CDR3: TGTGCCAGAGGGAGGGATTGGGGGAACTACGAGCAGTACTTC. This chain joins TRBV6-2 or TRBV6-3 and TRBJ2-7; 7 bases fit TRBD2. The length of the CDR3 is 14 residues. The germline gives CDR1 MNHEY, CDR2 SVGEGT. The V gene end was trimmed by 9 bases and the J gene end by 3 bases; junction bases not matched to a gene: 11.

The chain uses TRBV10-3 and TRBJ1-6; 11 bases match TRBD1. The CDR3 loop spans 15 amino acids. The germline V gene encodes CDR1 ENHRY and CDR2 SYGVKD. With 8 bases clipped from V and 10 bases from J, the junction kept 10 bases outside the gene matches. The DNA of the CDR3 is TGTGCCATCCGAGAAGGGACAGGGGGGGTCTCACCCCTCCACTTT. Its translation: CAIREGTGGVSPLHF.

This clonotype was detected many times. DNA for the CDR3: TGCGCCAGCAGCCAAGAAGCTAGCCGGGCAGATACGCAGTATTTT. Amino acids: CASSQEASRADTQYF. This sequence joins TRBV4-1 and TRBJ2-3; possible D gene TRBD2, 5 bases. The germline V and J ends were trimmed by 0 bases and 4 bases, with 11 bases remaining between them. This CDR3 has 15 residues. CDR1 is MGHRA, CDR2 YSYEKL, per germline.